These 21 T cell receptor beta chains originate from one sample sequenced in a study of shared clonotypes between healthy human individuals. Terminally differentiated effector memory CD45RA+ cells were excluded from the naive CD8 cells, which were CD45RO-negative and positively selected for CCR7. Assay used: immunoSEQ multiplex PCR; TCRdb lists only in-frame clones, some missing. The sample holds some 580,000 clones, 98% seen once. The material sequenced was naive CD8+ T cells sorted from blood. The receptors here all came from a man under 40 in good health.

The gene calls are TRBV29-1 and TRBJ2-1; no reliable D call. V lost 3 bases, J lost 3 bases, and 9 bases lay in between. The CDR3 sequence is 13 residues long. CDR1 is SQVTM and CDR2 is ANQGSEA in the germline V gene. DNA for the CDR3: TGCAGCGTTGAGTCAGTAAACTACAATGAGCAGTTCTTC. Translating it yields CSVESVNYNEQFF.

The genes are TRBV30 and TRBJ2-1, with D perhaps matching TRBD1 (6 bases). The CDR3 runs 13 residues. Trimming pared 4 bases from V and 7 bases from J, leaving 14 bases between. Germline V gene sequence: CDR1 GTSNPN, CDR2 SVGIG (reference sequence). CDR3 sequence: CAWTDRPGNEQFF. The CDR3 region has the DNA TGTGCCTGGACTGACAGGCCGGGGAATGAGCAGTTCTTC.

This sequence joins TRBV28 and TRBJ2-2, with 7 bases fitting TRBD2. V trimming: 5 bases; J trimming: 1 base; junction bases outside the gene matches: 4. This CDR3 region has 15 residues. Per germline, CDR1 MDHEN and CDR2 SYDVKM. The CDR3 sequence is CASSPQRENTGELFF. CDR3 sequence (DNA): TGTGCCAGCAGTCCCCAGCGGGAGAACACCGGGGAGCTGTTTTTT.

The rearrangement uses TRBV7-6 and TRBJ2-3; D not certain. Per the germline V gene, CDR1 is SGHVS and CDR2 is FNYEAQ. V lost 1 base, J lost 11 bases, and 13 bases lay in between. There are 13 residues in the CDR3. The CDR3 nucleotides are TGTGCCAGCAGCTTAGGAGAACTCAGGCGGCAGTATTTT. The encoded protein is CASSLGELRRQYF.

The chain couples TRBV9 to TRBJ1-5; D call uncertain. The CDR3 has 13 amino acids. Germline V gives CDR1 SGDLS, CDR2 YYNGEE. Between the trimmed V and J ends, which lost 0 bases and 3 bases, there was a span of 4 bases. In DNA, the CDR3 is TGTGCCAGCAGCGTAGACAACAATCAGCCCCAGCATTTT. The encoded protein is CASSVDNNQPQHF. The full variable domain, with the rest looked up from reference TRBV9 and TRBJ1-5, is DSGVTQTPKHLITATGQRVTLRCSPRSGDLSVYWYQQSLDQGLQFLIQYYNGEERAKGNILERFSAQQFPDLHSELNLSSLELGDSALYFCASSVDNNQPQHFGDGTRLSIL.

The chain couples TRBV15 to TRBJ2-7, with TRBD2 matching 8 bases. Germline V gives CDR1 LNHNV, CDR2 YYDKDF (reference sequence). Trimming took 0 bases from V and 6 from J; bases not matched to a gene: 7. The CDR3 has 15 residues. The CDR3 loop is CATSRERTSFSEQYF. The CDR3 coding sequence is TGTGCCACCAGCAGAGAGAGGACTAGCTTTTCCGAGCAGTACTTC.

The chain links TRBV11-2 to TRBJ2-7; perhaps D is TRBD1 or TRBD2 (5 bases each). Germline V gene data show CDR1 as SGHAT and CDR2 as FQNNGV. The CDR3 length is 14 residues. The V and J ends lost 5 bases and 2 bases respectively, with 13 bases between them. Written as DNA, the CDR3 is TGTGCCAGCAGCGTACGGGACCGAGCCTACGAGCAGTACTTC. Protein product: CASSVRDRAYEQYF.

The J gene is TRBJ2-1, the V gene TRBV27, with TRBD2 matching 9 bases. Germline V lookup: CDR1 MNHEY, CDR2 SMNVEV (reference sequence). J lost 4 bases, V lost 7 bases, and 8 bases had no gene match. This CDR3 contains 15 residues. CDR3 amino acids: CASIPAGGRYNEQFF. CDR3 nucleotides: TGTGCCAGCATTCCAGCGGGAGGTCGGTACAATGAGCAGTTCTTC.

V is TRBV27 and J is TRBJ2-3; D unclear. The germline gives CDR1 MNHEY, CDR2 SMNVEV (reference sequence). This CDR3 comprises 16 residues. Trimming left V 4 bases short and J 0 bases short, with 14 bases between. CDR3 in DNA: TGTGCCAGCAGTTCCAAAAATATAGCTAGCACAGATACGCAGTATTTT. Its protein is CASSSKNIASTDTQYF.

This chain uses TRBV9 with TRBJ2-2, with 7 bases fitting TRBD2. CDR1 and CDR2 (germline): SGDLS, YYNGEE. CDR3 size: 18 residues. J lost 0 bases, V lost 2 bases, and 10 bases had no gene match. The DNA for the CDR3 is TGTGCCAGCAGCGTTCCATCTTCGGGAGGCCCGAACACCGGGGAGCTGTTTTTT. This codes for CASSVPSSGGPNTGELFF.

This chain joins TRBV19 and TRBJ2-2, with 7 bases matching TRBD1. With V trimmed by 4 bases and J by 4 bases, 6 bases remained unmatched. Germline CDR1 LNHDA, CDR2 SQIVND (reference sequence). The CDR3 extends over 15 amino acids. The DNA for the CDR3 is TGTGCCAGTAGTAAACAGGGGCGGATCACCGGGGAGCTGTTTTTT. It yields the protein CASSKQGRITGELFF.

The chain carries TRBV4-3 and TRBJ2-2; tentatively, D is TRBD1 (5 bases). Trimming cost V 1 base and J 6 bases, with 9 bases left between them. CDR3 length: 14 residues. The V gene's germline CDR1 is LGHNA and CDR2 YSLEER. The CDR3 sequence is CASSQGSGSGELFF. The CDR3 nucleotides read TGCGCCAGCAGCCAAGGTTCAGGGTCCGGGGAGCTGTTTTTT.

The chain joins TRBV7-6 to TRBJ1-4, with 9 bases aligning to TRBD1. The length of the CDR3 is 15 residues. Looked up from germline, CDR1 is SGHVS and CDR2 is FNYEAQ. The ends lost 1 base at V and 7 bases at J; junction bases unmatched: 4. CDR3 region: CASSLVGTGIEKLFF. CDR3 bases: TGTGCCAGCAGCTTAGTAGGGACAGGGATTGAAAAACTGTTTTTT. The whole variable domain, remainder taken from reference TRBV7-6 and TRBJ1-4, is GAGVSQSPRYKVTKRGQDVALRCDPISGHVSLYWYRQALGQGPEFLTYFNYEAQQDKSGLPNDRFSAERPEGSISTLTIQRTEQRDSAMYRCASSLVGTGIEKLFFGSGTQLSVL.

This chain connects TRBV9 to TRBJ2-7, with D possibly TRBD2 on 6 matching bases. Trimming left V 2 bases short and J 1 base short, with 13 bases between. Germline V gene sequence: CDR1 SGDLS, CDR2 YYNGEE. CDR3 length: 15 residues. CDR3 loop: CASSVGGAASYEQYF. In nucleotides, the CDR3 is TGTGCCAGCAGCGTGGGCGGGGCGGCATCCTACGAGCAGTACTTC. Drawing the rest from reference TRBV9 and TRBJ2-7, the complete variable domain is DSGVTQTPKHLITATGQRVTLRCSPRSGDLSVYWYQQSLDQGLQFLIQYYNGEERAKGNILERFSAQQFPDLHSELNLSSLELGDSALYFCASSVGGAASYEQYFGPGTRLTVT.

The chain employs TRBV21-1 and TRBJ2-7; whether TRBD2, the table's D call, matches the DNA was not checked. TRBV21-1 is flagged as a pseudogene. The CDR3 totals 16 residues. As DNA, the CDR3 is TGTGCCAGCAGCCCCCGGAGGGGCTCTAAGACCTACGAGCAGTACTTC. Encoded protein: CASSPRRGSKTYEQYF.

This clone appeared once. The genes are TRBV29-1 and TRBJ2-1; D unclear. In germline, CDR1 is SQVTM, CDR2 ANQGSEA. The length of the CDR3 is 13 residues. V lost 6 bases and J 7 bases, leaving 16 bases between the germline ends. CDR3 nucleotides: TGCAGCGTCACAGAGGTCGTCACGAATGAGCAGTTCTTC. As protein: CSVTEVVTNEQFF.

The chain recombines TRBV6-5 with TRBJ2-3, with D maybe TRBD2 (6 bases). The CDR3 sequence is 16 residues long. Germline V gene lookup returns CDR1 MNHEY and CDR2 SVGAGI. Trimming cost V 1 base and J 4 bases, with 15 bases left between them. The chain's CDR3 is CASSYFLASSSDTQYF. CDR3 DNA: TGTGCCAGCAGTTACTTCCTAGCGAGCTCTTCAGATACGCAGTATTTT.

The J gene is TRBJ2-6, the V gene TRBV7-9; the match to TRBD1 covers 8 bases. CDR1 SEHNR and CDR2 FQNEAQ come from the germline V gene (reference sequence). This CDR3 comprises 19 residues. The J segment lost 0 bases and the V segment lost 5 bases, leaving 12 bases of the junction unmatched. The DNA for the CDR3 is TGTGCCAGCAGCCTCGTACCAGGGGGCGAGAGCTCTGGGGCCAACGTCCTGACTTTC. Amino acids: CASSLVPGGESSGANVLTF. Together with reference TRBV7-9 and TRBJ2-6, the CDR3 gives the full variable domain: DTGVSQNPRHKITKRGQNVTFRCDPISEHNRLYWYRQTLGQGPEFLTYFQNEAQLEKSRLLSDRFSAERPKGSFSTLEIQRTEQGDSAMYLCASSLVPGGESSGANVLTFGAGSRLTVL.

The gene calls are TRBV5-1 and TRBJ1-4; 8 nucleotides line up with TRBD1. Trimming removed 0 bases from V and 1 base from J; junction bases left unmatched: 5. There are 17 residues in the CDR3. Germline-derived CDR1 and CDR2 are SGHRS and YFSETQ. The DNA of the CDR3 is TGCGCCAGCAGCTTGGGTCCCACAGGGGGAACTAATGAAAAACTGTTTTTT. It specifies CASSLGPTGGTNEKLFF. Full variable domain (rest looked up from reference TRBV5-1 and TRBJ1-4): KAGVTQTPRYLIKTRGQQVTLSCSPISGHRSVSWYQQTPGQGLQFLFEYFSETQRNKGNFPGRFSGRQFSNSRSEMNVSTLELGDSALYLCASSLGPTGGTNEKLFFGSGTQLSVL.

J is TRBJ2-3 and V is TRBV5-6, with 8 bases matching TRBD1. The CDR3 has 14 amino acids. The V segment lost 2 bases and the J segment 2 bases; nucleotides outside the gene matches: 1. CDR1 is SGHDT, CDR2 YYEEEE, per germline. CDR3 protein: CASSFQGATDTQYF. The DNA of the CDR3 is TGTGCCAGCAGCTTTCAGGGGGCCACAGATACGCAGTATTTT. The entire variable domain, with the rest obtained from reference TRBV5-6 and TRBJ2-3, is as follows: DAGVTQSPTHLIKTRGQQVTLRCSPKSGHDTVSWYQQALGQGPQFIFQYYEEEERQRGNFPDRFSGHQFPNYSSELNVNALLLGDSALYLCASSFQGATDTQYFGPGTRLTVL.

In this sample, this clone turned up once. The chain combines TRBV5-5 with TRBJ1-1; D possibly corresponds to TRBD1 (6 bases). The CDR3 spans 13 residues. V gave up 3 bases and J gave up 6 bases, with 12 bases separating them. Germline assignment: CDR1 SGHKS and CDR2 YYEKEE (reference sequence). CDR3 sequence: CASSWSPGAEAFF. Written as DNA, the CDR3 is TGTGCCAGCAGCTGGAGCCCAGGGGCTGAAGCTTTCTTT.